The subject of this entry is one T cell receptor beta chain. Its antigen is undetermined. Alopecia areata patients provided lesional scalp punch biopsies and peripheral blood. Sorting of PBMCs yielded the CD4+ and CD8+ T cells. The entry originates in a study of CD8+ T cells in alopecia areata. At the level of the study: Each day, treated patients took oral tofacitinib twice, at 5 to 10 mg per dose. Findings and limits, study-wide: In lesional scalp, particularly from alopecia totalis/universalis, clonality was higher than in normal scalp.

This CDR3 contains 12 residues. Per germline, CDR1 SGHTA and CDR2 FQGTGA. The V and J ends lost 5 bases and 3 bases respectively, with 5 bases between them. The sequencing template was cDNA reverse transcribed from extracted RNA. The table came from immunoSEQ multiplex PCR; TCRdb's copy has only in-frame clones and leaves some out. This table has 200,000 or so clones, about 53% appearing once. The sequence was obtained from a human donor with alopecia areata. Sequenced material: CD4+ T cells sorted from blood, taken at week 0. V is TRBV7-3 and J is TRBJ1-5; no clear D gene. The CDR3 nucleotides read TGTGCCAGCAGCCTAATCAATCAGCCCCAGCATTTT. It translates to CASSLINQPQHF.